Below, 30 T cell receptor beta chains from the same sample are listed, as sequenced in a study of glioma-infiltrating T cells. Using RNA template, CDR3s of TCR alpha and beta were amplified with iRepertoire arm-PCR. TCRdb fed the multiplex PCR reads into MiXCR, producing one record per CDR3 protein. Altogether 110,000 or so distinct CDR3 sequences are present, about 25% being singletons, with the ten largest covering 35%. The sequenced sample consisted of glioma tissue, nonneoplastic brain tissue, or PBMCs (not recorded which). These receptors were taken from a human donor with low-grade glioma or glioblastoma, undergoing nonglioma brain surgery, or in good health (not recorded which).

This clonotype was counted at least ten times. J is TRBJ2-1 and V is TRBV6-2 or TRBV6-3, with TRBD2 identical over 11 bases. The CDR3 consists of 16 residues. Per the germline V gene, CDR1 is MNHEY and CDR2 is SVGEGT. Germline trimming cut 6 bases from V and 8 bases from J; bases unmatched to any gene: 12. The CDR3 loop reads CASSVGSGRAVDEQFF. CDR3 coding DNA: TGTGCCAGCAGCGTTGGTAGCGGGAGGGCCGTCGATGAGCAGTTCTTC.

This clonotype was observed many times. CDR3 nucleotides: TGTGCCAGCAGCCGCCGGGGACTAGTTCATGAGCAGTTCTTC. It yields the protein CASSRRGLVHEQFF. The chain joins TRBV11-2 to TRBJ2-1; TRBD2 aligns across 8 bases. This CDR3 contains 14 residues. Trimming cost V 5 bases and J 8 bases; bases outside gene matches: 8. CDR1 and CDR2 from the germline V gene are SGHAT and FQNNGV.

With respect to this clonotype: It may be a read error: a sequence one base away is much more abundant. V usage is TRBV19 and J usage is TRBJ1-1, with D hard to call. The germline V gene encodes CDR1 LNHDA and CDR2 SQIVND (reference sequence). The CDR3 length is 14 residues. CDR3 sequence (DNA): TGTGCCAGTAGTTTGCGACGGGCGAACACTGAAGATTTCTTT. It codes for CASSLRRANTEDFF.

This chain joins TRBV5-1 and TRBJ2-1; D is unclear. From germline, CDR1 is SGHRS and CDR2 YFSETQ. The CDR3 covers 14 residues. The germline V and J ends were trimmed by 0 bases and 10 bases, with 14 bases remaining between them. This CDR3 reads CASSLEAVSYEQFF. In DNA, the CDR3 is TGCGCCAGCAGCTTGGAAGCAGTTTCCTACGAGCAGTTCTTC. The whole variable domain, remainder taken from reference TRBV5-1 and TRBJ2-1, is KAGVTQTPRYLIKTRGQQVTLSCSPISGHRSVSWYQQTPGQGLQFLFEYFSETQRNKGNFPGRFSGRQFSNSRSEMNVSTLELGDSALYLCASSLEAVSYEQFFGPGTRLTVL.

The table lists this clonotype with many counts. V is TRBV20-1 and J is TRBJ2-1; no definite D call. This CDR3 comprises 16 residues. The V gene lost 1 base and the J gene lost 4 bases, with 17 bases spanning the gap. Germline CDR1 reads DFQATT; CDR2 reads SNEGSKA (reference sequence). DNA for the CDR3: TGCAGTGCTAGAGTTTGGCGAGAGGAATTATACAATGAGCAGTTCTTC. It translates to CSARVWREELYNEQFF.

The chain recombines TRBV4-2 with TRBJ2-2; D call uncertain. Between the trimmed V and J ends, which lost 1 base and 2 bases, there was a span of 5 bases. The CDR3 covers 14 residues. Germline loops: CDR1 LGHNA, CDR2 YNFKEQ. The CDR3 reads CASSQATNTGELFF. The CDR3 DNA sequence: TGTGCCAGCAGCCAAGCAACTAACACCGGGGAGCTGTTTTTT.

The chain recombines TRBV6-1 with TRBJ2-1; 7 nucleotides align to TRBD1. CDR1 is MNHNS and CDR2 is SASEGT in the germline V gene. The CDR3 runs to 15 residues. V gave up 6 bases and J gave up 5 bases; unmatched junction bases: 10. CDR3 nucleotide sequence: TGTGCCAGCAGGCAGACAGGGCTCTCGGACAATGAGCAGTTCTTC. It encodes CASRQTGLSDNEQFF.

This clonotype has at least ten counts. The chain carries TRBV2 and TRBJ2-3; D remains unclear. This CDR3 has 13 residues. CDR1 SNHLY and CDR2 FYNNEI come from the germline V gene. V shed 7 bases and J shed 2 bases, with 10 bases lying between them. CDR3 sequence (DNA): TGTGCCAGCACCCCGCCAAACACAGATACGCAGTATTTT. Its protein product is CASTPPNTDTQYF.

A word on this clonotype: Possible read error: a much larger clone is one base away. The chain is built from TRBV12-2 and TRBJ1-1; the table's D call TRBD1 went unverified against the DNA. TRBV12-2 is a pseudogene locus. The CDR3 covers 12 residues. For the CDR3, the DNA is TGTGCAAGTCGTCCTGACAGAACCGAAGCTTTCTTT. The encoded protein is CASRPDRTEAFF.

The chain recombines TRBV29-1 with TRBJ2-7, with a tentative D call TRBD1 (8 bases). Trimming stripped 7 bases from V and 4 bases from J, with 17 bases between. The CDR3 covers 13 residues. Per germline, CDR1 SQVTM and CDR2 ANQGSEA. The CDR3 sequence is CSATGGAVYEQYF. For the CDR3, the DNA is TGCAGCGCCACAGGGGGGGCAGTGTACGAGCAGTACTTC.

V gene TRBV30 combines with J gene TRBJ2-4; 13 bases match TRBD2. CDR3 length: 19 residues. CDR1 is GTSNPN, CDR2 SVGIG, per germline (reference sequence). Trimming took 0 bases from V and 3 from J; bases not matched to a gene: 11. The CDR3 DNA is TGTGCCTGGAGTGTACTTAGGACTAGCGGGAGAAGAGGCAAAAACATTCAGTACTTC. It translates to CAWSVLRTSGRRGKNIQYF. The entire variable domain, with the rest obtained from reference TRBV30 and TRBJ2-4, is as follows: SQTIHQWPATLVQPVGSPLSLECTVEGTSNPNLYWYRQAAGRGLQLLFYSVGIGQISSEVPQNLSASRPQDRQFILSSKKLLLSDSGFYLCAWSVLRTSGRRGKNIQYFGAGTRLSVL.

This clonotype was seen at least ten times. This chain's CDR3 is CASSWGSGRGEQYF. The CDR3 nucleotides read TGTGCCAGCAGCTGGGGGAGCGGGAGGGGCGAGCAGTACTTC. The chain joins TRBV27 to TRBJ2-7; TRBD2 agrees at 10 bases. V lost 6 bases and J lost 6; bases outside the gene matches: 8. Germline CDR1 reads MNHEY; CDR2 reads SMNVEV (reference sequence). CDR3 length equals 14 residues.

This clonotype was counted between two and nine times. V usage is TRBV3-1 and J usage is TRBJ2-1; 11 bases agree with TRBD2. The J segment lost 5 bases and the V segment lost 4 bases, leaving 10 bases of the junction unmatched. This CDR3 spans 17 amino acids. Germline V CDR1 and CDR2: LGHDT, YNNKEL (reference sequence). The CDR3 DNA sequence: TGTGCCAGCAGCCGCTTGCTATCGGGACTAGCGGACAATGAGCAGTTCTTC. Translation: CASSRLLSGLADNEQFF.

This clonotype was counted a few times. J is TRBJ1-1 and V is TRBV12-3 or TRBV12-4; TRBD1 is a possible D gene (6 bases). The CDR3 extends over 13 amino acids. V lost 6 bases to trimming and J lost 4 bases, with 12 bases between them. This CDR3 is CASRGGRFTEAFF. CDR3 nucleotides: TGTGCCAGCAGAGGGGGGCGATTCACTGAAGCTTTCTTT.

The sample holds many counts of this clonotype. The chain recombines TRBV7-3 with TRBJ2-1, with 9 positions matching TRBD2. This CDR3 is 15 amino acids long. The ends lost 2 bases at V and 7 bases at J; junction bases unmatched: 6. Germline V gene sequence: CDR1 SGHTA, CDR2 FQGTGA. CDR3: CASSLLAGILNEQFF. In nucleotides, the CDR3 is TGTGCCAGCAGCTTACTAGCGGGAATTTTAAATGAGCAGTTCTTC. Supplemented by reference TRBV7-3 and TRBJ2-1, the full variable domain reads GAGVSQTPSNKVTEKGKYVELRCDPISGHTALYWYRQSLGQGPEFLIYFQGTGAADDSGLPNDRFFAVRPEGSVSTLKIQRTERGDSAVYLCASSLLAGILNEQFFGPGTRLTVL.

This clonotype showed up many times. V usage is TRBV7-2 and J usage is TRBJ1-5; the D is unclear. V was pared by 7 bases and J by 1 base, with 14 bases between. The CDR3 is 15 residues long. Germline V CDR1 and CDR2: SGHTA, FQGNSA. CDR3 DNA: TGTGCCAGCACGACTTACGACTGGAGCAATCAGCCCCAGCATTTT. It is translated as CASTTYDWSNQPQHF.

This clonotype appeared many times. The chain uses TRBV6-4 and TRBJ1-2, with 8 nucleotides matching TRBD1. Unmatched junction bases numbered 5, after V lost 3 bases and J lost 8 bases. CDR3 length: 13 residues. The germline CDR1 and CDR2 sequences are MRHNA and SNTAGT. The CDR3 protein is CASSEGQGGGYTF. In DNA, the CDR3 is TGTGCCAGCAGTGAAGGACAGGGAGGCGGCTACACCTTC.

The sample holds a few counts of this clonotype. The chain uses TRBV7-9 and TRBJ2-3, with 9 bases fitting TRBD1. Germline CDR1 and CDR2: SEHNR and FQNEAQ (reference sequence). The CDR3 has 16 amino acids. Trimming removed 5 bases from V and 5 bases from J; junction bases left unmatched: 11. CDR3 in amino acids: CASSPGPGQGEDTQYF. As DNA, the CDR3 is TGTGCCAGCAGCCCCGGACCGGGACAGGGAGAAGATACGCAGTATTTT.

This clonotype was counted many times. This chain connects TRBV7-9 to TRBJ2-7, with TRBD1 matching 7 bases. Germline V lookup: CDR1 SEHNR, CDR2 FQNEAQ (reference sequence). This CDR3 has 17 amino acids. V trimming: 1 base; J trimming: 0 bases; junction bases outside the gene matches: 9. The CDR3 protein is CASSLEIDRAGSYEQYF. CDR3 coding DNA: TGTGCCAGCAGCTTAGAAATCGACAGGGCAGGCTCCTACGAGCAGTACTTC.

Worth noting for this clonotype: This may come from a read error, since a much larger clone is one base off. This chain joins TRBV6-2 or TRBV6-3 and TRBJ2-5, with D possibly TRBD2 on 6 matching bases. Trimming cost V 4 bases and J 7 bases, with 19 bases left between them. CDR3 length equals 15 residues. The germline V gene encodes CDR1 MNHEY and CDR2 SVGEGT. This CDR3 reads CASSFGGTRPRTQYF. In nucleotides, the CDR3 is TGTGCCAGCAGTTTTGGCGGGACTCGCCCGCGGACCCAGTACTTC.

Details on this clonotype: This may stem from a read error, because a much larger clone lies one nucleotide away. The CDR3 end shows no conserved phenylalanine or tryptophan, and so a read error is likely. No DNA is shown, since the ends of the CDR3 on it are uncertain; the CDR3 is the one TCRdb lists. The chain carries TRBV29-1 and TRBJ1-2; the table assigns TRBD1, which was not confirmed against the DNA. Inclusive of both ends, the CDR3 amounts to 11 amino acids. Germline V CDR1 and CDR2: SQVTM, ANQGSEA. This chain's CDR3 is CSVEEGDRGWI.

The chain uses TRBV6-5 and TRBJ2-7; D unresolved. Per germline, CDR1 MNHEY and CDR2 SVGAGI. The V end was cut by 5 bases, the J end by 5 bases, with 19 bases between. The CDR3 runs to 15 residues. The CDR3 loop reads CASSKLQITRHEQYF. CDR3 DNA sequence: TGTGCCAGCAGTAAGTTACAGATCACTCGACACGAGCAGTACTTC.

This clonotype came up many times. The chain recombines TRBV20-1 with TRBJ1-1; the D is unclear. V lost 3 bases and J lost 4, with 12 bases in between. This CDR3 contains 13 residues. Germline V gives CDR1 DFQATT, CDR2 SNEGSKA (reference sequence). CDR3 DNA sequence: TGCAGTGCTAGTGGGTTTCGGGGCACTGAAGCTTTCTTT. It translates to CSASGFRGTEAFF.

This clonotype came up many times. The chain has TRBV7-7 and TRBJ2-5; 8 bases align to TRBD1. The germline CDR1 and CDR2 sequences are SSHAT and FNYEAQ (reference sequence). The V segment lost 5 bases and the J segment 3 bases; nucleotides outside the gene matches: 5. The CDR3 sequence is 14 residues long. CDR3 sequence: CASSPGTGKETQYF. CDR3 DNA sequence: TGTGCCAGCAGCCCTGGGACAGGCAAAGAGACCCAGTACTTC.

This clonotype was seen at least ten times. This chain connects TRBV6-2 or TRBV6-3 to TRBJ2-1; D is uncertain. Germline CDR1 MNHEY, CDR2 SVGEGT. The V and J ends lost 0 bases and 0 bases respectively, with 3 bases between them. CDR3 length: 14 amino acids. For the CDR3, the DNA is TGTGCCAGCAGTTACTCGATCTCCTACAATGAGCAGTTCTTC. Translated, it gives CASSYSISYNEQFF.

In this sample, this clonotype turned up many times. The chain carries TRBV5-1 and TRBJ1-6; D is perhaps TRBD1 (6 bases). Germline assignment: CDR1 SGHRS and CDR2 YFSETQ. With 4 bases removed from V and 5 bases from J, the gap between germline ends came to 13 bases. This CDR3 is 15 amino acids long. The CDR3 bases are TGCGCCAGCAGCGTGACAGGACCGGATAATTCACCCCTCCACTTT. The encoded protein is CASSVTGPDNSPLHF.

This clonotype was observed at least ten times. The CDR3 spells CATLVTGVAGTQYF. As DNA, the CDR3 is TGTGCCACCCTCGTCACGGGGGTGGCAGGTACGCAGTATTTT. The chain joins TRBV2 to TRBJ2-3; TRBD2 might be the D (6 bases). The CDR3 is 14 amino acids. Trimming removed 10 bases at V and 8 bases at J, with 22 bases between. CDR1 SNHLY and CDR2 FYNNEI come from the germline V gene.

This clonotype has a count of ten or more. The chain combines TRBV6-1 with TRBJ1-1; 9 positions agree with TRBD1. Germline loops: CDR1 MNHNS, CDR2 SASEGT. The CDR3 sequence is 13 residues long. The V and J ends lost 10 bases and 5 bases, in that order; junction bases with no gene match: 8. DNA of the CDR3: TGTGCCATCACCGGGACAGGGCTTACTGAAGCTTTCTTT. Protein product: CAITGTGLTEAFF.

This clonotype was observed at least ten times. The V gene is TRBV12-3 or TRBV12-4, the J gene TRBJ2-5, with D unclear. The CDR3 is 14 residues long. V dropped 3 bases and J dropped 3 bases, with 11 bases sitting between them. CDR3 coding DNA: TGTGCCAGCAGTTTCTCCGGACCCGAAGAGACCCAGTACTTC. Its protein product is CASSFSGPEETQYF.

This clonotype was seen many times. This chain connects TRBV12-3 or TRBV12-4 to TRBJ1-1, with 7 bases fitting TRBD1. V was pared by 1 base and J by 7 bases, with 3 bases of the junction left unmatched. CDR3 length: 13 amino acids. CDR3 nucleotides: TGTGCCAGCAGTTTAGGGACAGGCCTTGAAGCTTTCTTT. This translates into CASSLGTGLEAFF.